Following are 21 T cell receptor beta chains from one sample sequenced in a study of monozygotic twins with inflammatory bowel disease. Each CDR3 protein gets one entry in TCRdb, which reprocessed the 5' RACE reads and gives no DNA. This repertoire includes 440,000 or so distinct CDR3 sequences. What was sequenced was blood. Receptor source: a human donor with ulcerative colitis or Crohn's disease, or a healthy co-twin of an affected twin (not recorded which).

This rearrangement joins TRBV20-1 to TRBJ1-2; no DNA is available, so the TRBD1 call from TCRdb remains unchecked. This CDR3 contains 15 residues. Germline V gives CDR1 DFQATT, CDR2 SNEGSKA (reference sequence). This chain's CDR3 is CSAIQPGTGSNGYTF.

The chain is built from TRBV12-3 or TRBV12-4 and TRBJ2-5; the TCRdb call, TRBD2, lacks DNA for checking. The CDR3 consists of 14 residues. The CDR3 spells CASSPPLPAGTQYF.

This sequence joins TRBV7-3 and TRBJ2-3; TCRdb returns TRBD1, unconfirmable since there is no DNA. CDR1 is SGHTA, CDR2 FQGTGA, per germline. This CDR3 region has 13 residues. The CDR3 sequence: CASSSRDRDTQYF.

Here the CDR3 reads CASSSLGQPQHF. The chain employs TRBV7-2 and TRBJ1-5. The CDR3 has 12 residues. The germline V gene encodes CDR1 SGHTA and CDR2 FQGNSA.

J is TRBJ1-2 and V is TRBV5-1; checking the TCRdb D call of TRBD1 is not possible without DNA. The germline V gene has CDR1 SGHRS and CDR2 YFSETQ. The CDR3 contains 17 residues. CDR3 residues: CASSPVSGTILTYGYTF.

The chain's CDR3 is CASSYGGNTEAFF. The rearrangement uses TRBV6-5 and TRBJ1-1. CDR1 MNHEY and CDR2 SVGAGI come from the germline V gene. This CDR3 has 13 residues.

The chain carries TRBV7-2 and TRBJ1-6; the D call of TRBD1 rests on TCRdb alone, since no DNA is present to check it. Per the germline V gene, CDR1 is SGHTA and CDR2 is FQGNSA. This CDR3 has 15 residues. The CDR3 reads CASSLVGLGNSPLHF.

This chain links TRBV2 with TRBJ2-5; TCRdb returns TRBD2, unconfirmable since there is no DNA. The CDR3 extends over 13 amino acids. CDR1 and CDR2 (germline): SNHLY, FYNNEI. CDR3 loop: CASRLAGQETQYF.

The rearrangement uses TRBV12-3 or TRBV12-4 and TRBJ1-1; the D call from TCRdb, TRBD1, cannot be confirmed without DNA. The CDR3 sequence is 14 residues long. CDR3 region: CASSLGGAATEAFF.

CDR3 sequence: CASSVGRGEYEQYF. The rearrangement joins TRBV9 to TRBJ2-7; TCRdb's assignment of TRBD1 cannot be checked, as there is no DNA. Germline V gene lookup returns CDR1 SGDLS and CDR2 YYNGEE. This CDR3 has 14 amino acids.

CDR3 region: CASSLVPGNVYGYTF. V gene TRBV7-9 combines with J gene TRBJ1-2; TCRdb returns TRBD1, unconfirmable since there is no DNA. The germline V gene encodes CDR1 SEHNR and CDR2 FQNEAQ (reference sequence). This CDR3 region has 15 residues.

The chain links TRBV19 to TRBJ2-1. Germline V CDR1 and CDR2: LNHDA, SQIVND (reference sequence). CDR3 length: 12 residues. The CDR3 reads CASQNRDNEQFF.

The chain employs TRBV7-9 and TRBJ2-3; TCRdb's assignment of TRBD1 cannot be checked, as there is no DNA. CDR3 size: 16 residues. Per germline, CDR1 SEHNR and CDR2 FQNEAQ (reference sequence). The CDR3 sequence: CASSSGAYLYTDTQYF.

The chain has TRBV11-2 and TRBJ1-3. This CDR3 is 16 amino acids long. Germline V gene sequence: CDR1 SGHAT, CDR2 FQNNGV. CDR3 sequence: CASSHQQWSSGNTIYF.

J is TRBJ2-7 and V is TRBV12-3 or TRBV12-4; absent DNA, TCRdb's TRBD1 call cannot be checked. The length of the CDR3 is 14 residues. The CDR3 spells CASSLGPLAREQYF.

This chain uses TRBV12-3 or TRBV12-4 with TRBJ1-5. The CDR3 is 14 amino acids. The CDR3 sequence is CASSLERGHQPQHF.

The rearrangement uses TRBV3-1 and TRBJ2-2; TCRdb designates TRBD2, a call that cannot be tested without DNA. From germline, CDR1 is LGHDT and CDR2 YNNKEL (reference sequence). The CDR3 covers 15 residues. The CDR3 is CASSQTGVQAGELFF. Drawing the rest from reference TRBV3-1 and TRBJ2-2, the complete variable domain is DTAVSQTPKYLVTQMGNDKSIKCEQNLGHDTMYWYKQDSKKFLKIMFSYNNKELIINETVPNRFSPKSPDKAHLNLHINSLELGDSAVYFCASSQTGVQAGELFFGEGSRLTVL.

This chain connects TRBV20-1 to TRBJ1-4. CDR1 and CDR2 from the germline V gene are DFQATT and SNEGSKA (reference sequence). This CDR3 spans 13 amino acids. The CDR3 loop reads CSAREETNEKLFF.

The chain has TRBV2 and TRBJ2-5; the D gene TCRdb calls, TRBD1, cannot be checked with no DNA. Germline CDR1 and CDR2: SNHLY and FYNNEI. The length of the CDR3 is 14 residues. CDR3 in amino acids: CASSVQGLQETQYF.

The rearrangement joins TRBV4-2 to TRBJ1-2; lacking DNA, the TRBD1 call made by TCRdb goes unchecked. The CDR3 runs 15 residues. The germline gives CDR1 LGHNA, CDR2 YNFKEQ. Here the CDR3 reads CASSQELRGEFGYTF.

The chain carries TRBV19 and TRBJ1-4; with no DNA, the TCRdb D assignment of TRBD1 cannot be verified. Germline V gene lookup returns CDR1 LNHDA and CDR2 SQIVND (reference sequence). The CDR3 contains 14 residues. This CDR3 reads CAVSVRGGNEKLFF.